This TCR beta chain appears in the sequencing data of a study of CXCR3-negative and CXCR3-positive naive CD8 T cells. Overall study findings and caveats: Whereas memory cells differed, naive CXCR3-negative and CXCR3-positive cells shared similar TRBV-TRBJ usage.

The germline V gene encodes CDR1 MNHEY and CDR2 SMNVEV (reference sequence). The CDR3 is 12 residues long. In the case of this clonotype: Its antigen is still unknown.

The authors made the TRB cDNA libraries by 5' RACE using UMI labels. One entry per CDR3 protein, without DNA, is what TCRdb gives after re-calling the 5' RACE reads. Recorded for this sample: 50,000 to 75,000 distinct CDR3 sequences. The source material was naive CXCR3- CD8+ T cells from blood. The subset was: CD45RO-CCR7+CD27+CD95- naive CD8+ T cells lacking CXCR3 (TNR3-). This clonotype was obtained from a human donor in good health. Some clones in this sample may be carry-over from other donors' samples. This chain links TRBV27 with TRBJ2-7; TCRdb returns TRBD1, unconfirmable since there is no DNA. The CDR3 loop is CAKGQGHDEQYF.